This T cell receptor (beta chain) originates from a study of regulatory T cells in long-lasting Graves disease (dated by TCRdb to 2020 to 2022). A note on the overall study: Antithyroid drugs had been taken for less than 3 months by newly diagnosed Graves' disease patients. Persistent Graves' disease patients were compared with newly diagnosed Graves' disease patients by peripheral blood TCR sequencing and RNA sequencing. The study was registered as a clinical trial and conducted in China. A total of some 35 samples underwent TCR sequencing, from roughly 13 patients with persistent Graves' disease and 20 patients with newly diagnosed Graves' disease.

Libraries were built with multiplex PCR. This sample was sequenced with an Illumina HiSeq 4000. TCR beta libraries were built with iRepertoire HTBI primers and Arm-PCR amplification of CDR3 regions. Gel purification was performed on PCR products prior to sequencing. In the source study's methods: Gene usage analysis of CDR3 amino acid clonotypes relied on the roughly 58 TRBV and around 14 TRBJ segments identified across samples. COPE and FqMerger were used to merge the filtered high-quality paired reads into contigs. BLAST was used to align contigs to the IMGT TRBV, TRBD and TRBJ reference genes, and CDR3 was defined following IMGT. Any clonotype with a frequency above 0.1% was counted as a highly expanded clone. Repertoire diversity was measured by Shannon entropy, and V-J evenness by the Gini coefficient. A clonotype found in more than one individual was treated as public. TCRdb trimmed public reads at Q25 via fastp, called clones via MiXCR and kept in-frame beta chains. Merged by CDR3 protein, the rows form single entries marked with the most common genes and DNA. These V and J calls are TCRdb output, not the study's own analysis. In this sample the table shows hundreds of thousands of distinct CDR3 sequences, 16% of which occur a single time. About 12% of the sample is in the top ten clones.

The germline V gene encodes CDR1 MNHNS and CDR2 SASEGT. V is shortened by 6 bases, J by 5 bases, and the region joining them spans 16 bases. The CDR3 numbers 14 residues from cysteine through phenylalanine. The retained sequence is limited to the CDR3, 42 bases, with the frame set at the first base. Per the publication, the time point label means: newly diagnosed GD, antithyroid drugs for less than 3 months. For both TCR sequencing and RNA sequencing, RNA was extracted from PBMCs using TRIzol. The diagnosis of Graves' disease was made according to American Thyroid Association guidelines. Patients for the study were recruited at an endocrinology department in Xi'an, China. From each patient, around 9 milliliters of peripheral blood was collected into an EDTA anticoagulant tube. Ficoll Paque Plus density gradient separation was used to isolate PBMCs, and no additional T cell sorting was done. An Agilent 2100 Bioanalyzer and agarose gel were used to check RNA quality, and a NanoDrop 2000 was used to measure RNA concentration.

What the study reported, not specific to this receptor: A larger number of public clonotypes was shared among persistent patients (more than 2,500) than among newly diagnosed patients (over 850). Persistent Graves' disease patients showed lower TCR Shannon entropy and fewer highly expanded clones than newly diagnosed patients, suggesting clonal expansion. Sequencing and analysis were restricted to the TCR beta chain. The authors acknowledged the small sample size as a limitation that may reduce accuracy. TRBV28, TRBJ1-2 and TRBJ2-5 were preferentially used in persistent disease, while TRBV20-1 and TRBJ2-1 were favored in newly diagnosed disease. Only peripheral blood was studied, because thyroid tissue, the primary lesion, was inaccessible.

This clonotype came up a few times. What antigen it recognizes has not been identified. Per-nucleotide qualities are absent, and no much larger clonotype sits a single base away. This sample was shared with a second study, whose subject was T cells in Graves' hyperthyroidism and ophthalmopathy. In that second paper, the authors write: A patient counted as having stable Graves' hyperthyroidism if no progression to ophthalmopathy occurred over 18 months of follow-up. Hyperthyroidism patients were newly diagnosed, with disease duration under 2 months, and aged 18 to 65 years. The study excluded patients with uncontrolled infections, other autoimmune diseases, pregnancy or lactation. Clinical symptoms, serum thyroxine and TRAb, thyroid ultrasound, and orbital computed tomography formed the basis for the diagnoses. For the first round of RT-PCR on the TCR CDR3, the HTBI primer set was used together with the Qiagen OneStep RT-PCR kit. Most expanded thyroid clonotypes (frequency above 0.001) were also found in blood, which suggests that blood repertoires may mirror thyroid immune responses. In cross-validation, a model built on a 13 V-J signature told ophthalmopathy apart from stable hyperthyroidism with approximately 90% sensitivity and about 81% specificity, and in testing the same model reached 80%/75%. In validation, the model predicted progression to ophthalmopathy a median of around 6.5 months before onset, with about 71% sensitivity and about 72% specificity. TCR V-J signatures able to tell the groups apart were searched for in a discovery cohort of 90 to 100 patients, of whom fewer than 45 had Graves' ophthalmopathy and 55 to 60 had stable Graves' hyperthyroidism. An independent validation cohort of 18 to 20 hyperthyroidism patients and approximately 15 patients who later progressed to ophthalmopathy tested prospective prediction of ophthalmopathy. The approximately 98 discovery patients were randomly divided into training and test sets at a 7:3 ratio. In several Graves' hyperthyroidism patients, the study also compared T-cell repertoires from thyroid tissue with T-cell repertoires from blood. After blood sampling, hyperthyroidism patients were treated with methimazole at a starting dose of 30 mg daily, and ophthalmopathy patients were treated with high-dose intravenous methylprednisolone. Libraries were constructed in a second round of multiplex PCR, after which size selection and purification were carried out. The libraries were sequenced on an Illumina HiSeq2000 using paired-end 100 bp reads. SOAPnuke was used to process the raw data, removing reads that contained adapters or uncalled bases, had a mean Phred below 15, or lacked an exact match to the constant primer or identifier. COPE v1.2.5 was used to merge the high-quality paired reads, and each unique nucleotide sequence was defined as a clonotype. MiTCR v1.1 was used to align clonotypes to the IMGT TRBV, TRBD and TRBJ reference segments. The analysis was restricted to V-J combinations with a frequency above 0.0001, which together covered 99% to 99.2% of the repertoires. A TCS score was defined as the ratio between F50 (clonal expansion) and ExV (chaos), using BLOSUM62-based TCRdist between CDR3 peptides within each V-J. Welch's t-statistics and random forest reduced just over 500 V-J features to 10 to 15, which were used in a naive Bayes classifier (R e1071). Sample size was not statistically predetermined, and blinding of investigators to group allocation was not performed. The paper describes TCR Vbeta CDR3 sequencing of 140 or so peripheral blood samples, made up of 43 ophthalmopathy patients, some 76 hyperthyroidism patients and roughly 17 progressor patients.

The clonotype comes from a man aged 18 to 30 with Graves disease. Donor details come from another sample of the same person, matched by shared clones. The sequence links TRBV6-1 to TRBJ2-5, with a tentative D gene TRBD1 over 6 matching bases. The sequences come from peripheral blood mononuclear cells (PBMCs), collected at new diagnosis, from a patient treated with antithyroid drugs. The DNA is TGTGCCAGCAGAGAGGGATTGAGGGGGGAGACCCAGTACTTC. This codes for CASREGLRGETQYF.